The rows below give T cell receptor beta chains drawn from one sample of a study of OX40 agonist ivuxolimab in advanced cancers. Sequencing used immunoSEQ multiplex PCR; TCRdb keeps in-frame clones, though not all of them. This sample has about 79,000 clones, with around 85% found just once. Sequencing was performed on CD4+ or CD8+ T cells sorted from blood, taken in a trial of the OX40 agonist ivuxolimab. The receptors originated from an adult with an advanced solid tumor such as melanoma, head and neck, liver or kidney cancer. CDR3s include the opening cysteine and the closing phenylalanine or tryptophan. Fields, in order: V gene, D gene, J gene, clone size, CDR3 protein, CDR3 DNA. A D gene is named only where the DNA matches it firmly. Not all rows give a size; the values are once, few, many and, for expanded clones, a class.

TRBV7-9	-	TRBJ1-4	-	CASSLAPRLALNEKLFF	TGTGCCAGCAGCTTAGCCCCCCGACTGGCACTTAATGAAAAACTGTTTTTT
TRBV7-9	-	TRBJ2-7	-	CASSLEDSLEQYF	TGTGCCAGCAGCCTCGAGGACAGCCTCGAGCAGTACTTC
TRBV5-1	-	TRBJ1-4	-	CASSSGQGGRATNEKLFF	TGCGCCAGCAGCTCTGGCCAGGGAGGGAGAGCAACTAATGAAAAACTGTTTTTT
TRBV7-2	-	TRBJ2-7	-	CASSLAVLGRNSYEQYF	TGTGCCAGCAGCTTAGCAGTATTGGGGAGAAACTCCTACGAGCAGTACTTC
TRBV2	-	TRBJ2-7	-	CASDPDGFYEQYF	TGTGCCAGCGACCCGGATGGGTTCTACGAGCAGTACTTC
TRBV27	-	TRBJ2-1	-	CASSLGSSYNEQFF	TGTGCCAGCAGTTTGGGGTCTTCCTACAATGAGCAGTTCTTC
TRBV4-3	TRBD1	TRBJ1-2	-	CASSQQGTGANYGYTF	TGCGCCAGCAGCCAACAGGGGACAGGGGCCAACTATGGCTACACCTTC
TRBV10-3	TRBD1	TRBJ2-7	few	CATNRDSSYEQYF	TGTGCCACGAACCGGGACAGCTCCTACGAGCAGTACTTC
TRBV11-2	-	TRBJ1-5	once	CASSSVPEEDSNQPQHF	TGTGCCAGCAGCTCTGTCCCAGAGGAAGATAGCAATCAGCCCCAGCATTTT
TRBV7-7	TRBD2	TRBJ2-1	-	CASSSGLAGYNEQFF	TGTGCTAGCAGCTCGGGACTAGCGGGCTACAATGAGCAGTTCTTC
TRBV2	-	TRBJ2-2	once	CASSEEGNTNTGELFF	TGTGCCAGCAGTGAAGAGGGTAATACGAACACCGGGGAGCTGTTTTTT
TRBV11-2	TRBD2	TRBJ2-1	-	CASSFRGLATNEQFF	TGTGCCAGCAGCTTTCGGGGACTAGCGACCAATGAGCAGTTCTTC
TRBV19	-	TRBJ2-5	-	CASSIGADRRLYQETQYF	TGTGCCAGTAGTATAGGAGCTGACAGGAGACTTTACCAAGAGACCCAGTACTTC
TRBV5-5	-	TRBJ2-7	-	CASSLDLNSPRYF	TGTGCCAGCAGCTTGGACCTGAATAGCCCCAGGTACTTC
TRBV11-3	-	TRBJ1-4	-	CASSLTSYEKLFF	TGTGCCAGCAGCTTAACCTCCTACGAAAAACTGTTTTTT
TRBV5-6	-	TRBJ2-1	-	CASSLWALRSYNEQFF	TGTGCCAGCAGCTTGTGGGCCCTCCGCTCCTACAATGAGCAGTTCTTC
TRBV7-8	TRBD1	TRBJ1-3	once	CASRGGFYGSGNTIYF	TGTGCCAGCAGAGGGGGCTTTTACGGCTCTGGAAACACCATATATTTT
TRBV18	-	TRBJ1-5	-	CASSPSGALSNQPQHF	TGTGCCAGCTCACCTTCCGGGGCTTTAAGCAATCAGCCCCAGCATTTT
TRBV10-2	TRBD1	TRBJ2-3	-	CASSAKWGQGASSTDTQYF	TGCGCCAGCAGTGCTAAGTGGGGGCAGGGGGCCTCTAGCACAGATACGCAGTATTTT
TRBV20-1	-	TRBJ2-5	-	CSAREEETQYF	TGCAGTGCTAGAGAGGAAGAGACCCAGTACTTC
TRBV6-1	-	TRBJ1-5	-	CASSPRRLLNQPQHF	TGTGCCAGCAGTCCCCGGAGACTCCTGAATCAGCCCCAGCATTTT
TRBV29-1	TRBD1	TRBJ2-7	-	CSGHRGEGEQYF	TGCAGCGGACACAGGGGAGAGGGCGAGCAGTACTTC
TRBV7-6	TRBD2	TRBJ2-3	-	CASSLKGAGGLSTDTQYF	TGTGCCAGCAGCTTAAAGGGTGCGGGAGGGCTCAGCACAGATACGCAGTATTTT
TRBV7-3	-	TRBJ2-2	-	CASSLEREGELFF	TGTGCCAGCAGCTTAGAACGGGAGGGGGAGCTGTTTTTT
TRBV4-1	TRBD1	TRBJ2-7	-	CASSQAPRDRDYEQYF	TGCGCCAGCAGCCAAGCCCCCCGGGACAGGGACTACGAGCAGTACTTC
TRBV5-6	TRBD2	TRBJ2-7	-	CASRPGLAGVLEQYF	TGTGCCAGCAGACCGGGACTAGCGGGAGTTCTTGAGCAGTACTTC
TRBV9	-	TRBJ2-2	-	CASSVGGYTGELFF	TGTGCCAGCAGCGTAGGGGGGTACACCGGGGAGCTGTTTTTT
TRBV5-1	TRBD2	TRBJ2-1	few	CASNQIGLAGHGGNEQFF	TGCGCCAGCAATCAGATAGGACTAGCGGGGCACGGGGGCAATGAGCAGTTCTTC
TRBV27	-	TRBJ2-7	-	CASSFGRAYEQYF	TGTGCCAGCAGTTTCGGGCGCGCCTACGAGCAGTACTTC
TRBV5-8	-	TRBJ1-5	once	CASSRTAGNSNQPQHF	TGTGCCAGCAGTCGGACAGCCGGTAATAGCAATCAGCCCCAGCATTTT
TRBV5-1	TRBD1	TRBJ2-7	-	CASSSGQPEQYF	TGCGCCAGCAGCTCGGGACAGCCCGAGCAGTACTTC
TRBV4-2	-	TRBJ1-5	few	CASSQDSPSGNQPQHF	TGTGCCAGCAGCCAAGATAGTCCCTCCGGCAATCAGCCCCAGCATTTT
TRBV19	TRBD1	TRBJ2-1	few	CASRTGVSDEQFF	TGTGCCAGTCGGACAGGGGTCAGCGATGAGCAGTTCTTC
TRBV4-3	-	TRBJ1-2	-	CASSQDSNNYGYTF	TGCGCCAGCAGCCAAGATAGCAACAACTATGGCTACACCTTC
TRBV19	-	TRBJ1-5	-	CASKMVKGFGNQPQHF	TGTGCCAGTAAAATGGTCAAGGGGTTCGGCAATCAGCCCCAGCATTTT
TRBV5-6	-	TRBJ1-1	-	CASSLQVRAEAFF	TGTGCCAGCAGCTTGCAGGTGAGAGCTGAAGCTTTCTTT
TRBV7-2	-	TRBJ2-3	few	CASSPGPTPDTQYF	TGTGCCAGCAGTCCGGGACCAACCCCAGATACGCAGTATTTT
TRBV6-6	TRBD1	TRBJ1-5	-	CASSYVGTGGKPQHF	TGTGCCAGCAGTTACGTAGGGACAGGGGGTAAGCCCCAGCATTTT
TRBV27	TRBD2	TRBJ2-7	-	CASSPGLAGRYEQYF	TGTGCCAGCAGTCCGGGACTAGCGGGAAGATACGAGCAGTACTTC